The 14 T cell receptor beta chains in this list originate from one sample, sequenced in a study of Graves' ophthalmopathy and Graves' hyperthyroidism (dated by TCRdb to 2016 to 2018). The sequencer listed for this sample is Illumina HiSeq 2000. For repertoire sequencing, TCR beta CDR3 regions were amplified from RNA transcripts. A first-round RT-PCR used HTBI primers with the Qiagen OneStep RT-PCR kit, followed by a second-round multiplex PCR, size selection and purification. The public reads were reanalyzed by TCRdb: fastp trimming at Q25, MiXCR alignment, in-frame beta chains only. Rows with a matching CDR3 protein are joined into one entry that keeps the most common DNA and genes. In this sample the table shows 680,000 or so distinct CDR3 sequences, about 24% of which occur a single time. The top ten constitute 7.1% of the sample. The sample consisted of peripheral blood. Source of these receptors: a woman aged 18-30 years with stable Graves' hyperthyroidism. Some clones in this sample may be carry-over from other donors' samples. Donor details come from another sample of the same person, matched by shared clones.

This clonotype was recorded a few times. The V and J genes are TRBV5-1 and TRBJ1-2; TRBD1 might be the D (5 bases). V lost 0 bases and J 4 bases, leaving 13 bases between the germline ends. The CDR3 totals 15 residues. The germline V gene has CDR1 SGHRS and CDR2 YFSETQ. This chain's CDR3 is CASSLASGRGYGYTF. The DNA for the CDR3 is TGCGCCAGCAGCTTGGCATCAGGGAGGGGCTATGGCTACACCTTC.

The genes are TRBV7-6 and TRBJ2-2; no firm D call. Germline CDR1 reads SGHVS; CDR2 reads FNYEAQ. V dropped 8 bases and J dropped 6 bases, with 16 bases sitting between them. The CDR3 runs to 14 residues. CDR3 sequence (DNA): TGTGCCAGCCGCCCCCGAGATCGCGCCGGGGAGCTGTTTTTT. Its translation: CASRPRDRAGELFF.

This clonotype has a count of ten or more. The CDR3 bases are TGCAGCGCGGGAGAGGCTCGGTACGAGCAGTACTTC. Encoded protein: CSAGEARYEQYF. The chain combines TRBV29-1 with TRBJ2-7, with D maybe TRBD2 (6 bases). Trimming took off 7 bases at V and 4 bases at J, with 14 bases between the two ends. CDR1 and CDR2 from the germline V gene are SQVTM and ANQGSEA. The CDR3 sequence is 12 residues long.

This clonotype was seen ten or more times. The genes are TRBV3-1 and TRBJ1-5, with 9 bases matching TRBD1. The CDR3 contains 14 residues. Germline V gene data show CDR1 as LGHDT and CDR2 as YNNKEL (reference sequence). After removal of 5 bases from V and 6 bases from J, the junction contained 5 bases not matched to a gene. Here the CDR3 DNA reads TGTGCCAGCAGCGATACAGGGGGCGGTCAGCCCCAGCATTTT. Amino acids: CASSDTGGGQPQHF.

In its sample, this clonotype was seen a few times. The CDR3, as DNA: TGTGCCAGCAGTTTGCTTCATTCACCCCTCCACTTT. It encodes CASSLLHSPLHF. V and J are TRBV27 and TRBJ1-6; the D is unclear. Per the germline V gene, CDR1 is MNHEY and CDR2 is SMNVEV (reference sequence). Trimming pared 3 bases from V and 8 bases from J, leaving 5 bases between. The CDR3 runs 12 residues.

This chain connects TRBV6-5 to TRBJ1-6; D is possibly TRBD1 (5 bases). Germline V gene data show CDR1 as MNHEY and CDR2 as SVGAGI. V lost 5 bases and J lost 5, with 16 bases in between. The CDR3 is 16 amino acids. CDR3 amino acids: CASSTPPGSDNSPLHF. DNA for the CDR3: TGTGCCAGCAGTACTCCTCCAGGGTCGGATAATTCACCCCTCCACTTT.

In its sample, this clonotype was seen a few times. The V call is TRBV15, the J call TRBJ2-7; D is ambiguous. Looked up from germline, CDR1 is LNHNV and CDR2 is YYDKDF (reference sequence). Trimming took 6 bases from V and 5 from J, leaving 5 bases between them. CDR3 length equals 10 residues. The CDR3 sequence: CATSEDEQYF. CDR3 DNA: TGTGCCACCAGTGAAGACGAGCAGTACTTC.

The chain couples TRBV12-3 or TRBV12-4 to TRBJ1-2, with D maybe TRBD1 (6 bases). Trimming cost V 8 bases and J 2 bases, with 12 bases left between them. CDR3 size: 13 residues. As DNA, the CDR3 is TGTGCCAGCGGTAAAACAGGGAACTATGGCTACACCTTC. Protein product: CASGKTGNYGYTF.

Many counts were recorded for this clonotype. This chain joins TRBV20-1 and TRBJ2-7; TRBD2 agrees at 14 bases. This CDR3 comprises 16 residues. Trimming took 0 bases from V and 3 from J; bases not matched to a gene: 4. Germline V gene data show CDR1 as DFQATT and CDR2 as SNEGSKA (reference sequence). For the CDR3, the DNA is TGCAGTGCTAGAGATCTGACTAGCGGGGGGGGCTACGAGCAGTACTTC. This encodes CSARDLTSGGGYEQYF.

This clonotype was seen repeatedly, ten times or more. The chain uses TRBV14 and TRBJ2-2, with TRBD1 matching 7 bases. The J segment lost 5 bases and the V segment lost 5 bases, leaving 8 bases of the junction unmatched. The germline V gene encodes CDR1 SGHDN and CDR2 FVKESK. The CDR3 covers 15 residues. The DNA of the CDR3 is TGTGCCAGCAGCTTGCCGGGACAGCTTACCGGGGAGCTGTTTTTT. It specifies CASSLPGQLTGELFF.

V is TRBV6-1 and J is TRBJ1-2; D gene uncertain. The ends were cut back, 6 bases at V and 4 bases at J, with 12 bases in the middle. The CDR3 is 13 residues long. CDR1 MNHNS and CDR2 SASEGT come from the germline V gene. CDR3 sequence (DNA): TGTGCCAGCAGGTCAGAATTACTCTATGGCTACACCTTC. Translating gives CASRSELLYGYTF.

This clonotype was recorded at least ten times. The chain links TRBV27 to TRBJ1-6; TRBD1 is a possible D gene (5 bases). CDR1 is MNHEY, CDR2 SMNVEV, per germline (reference sequence). V was clipped by 4 bases and J by 0 bases, with 13 bases between them. The CDR3 consists of 17 residues. CDR3 residues: CASSWGGVNSYNSPLHF. The CDR3 bases are TGTGCCAGCAGTTGGGGAGGGGTTAACTCCTATAATTCACCCCTCCACTTT.

This clonotype was observed at least ten times. CDR3 DNA: TGTGCCAGCACCAAGGACAGGGACGAGACCCAGTACTTC. Translated, it gives CASTKDRDETQYF. This sequence joins TRBV2 and TRBJ2-5, with 8 bases identical to TRBD1. V was pared by 7 bases and J by 5 bases, with 6 bases of the junction left unmatched. From germline, CDR1 is SNHLY and CDR2 FYNNEI. The CDR3 has 13 amino acids.

About this clonotype itself: A much larger clone lies a single base off, so this may be a read error. The CDR3 DNA sequence: TGTGCCACCAGCAACGGGGCCGGGGAGCTGTTGTTT. Translating it yields CATSNGAGELLF. The genes are TRBV15 and TRBJ2-2, with D perhaps TRBD1 or TRBD2 (5 bases each). CDR1 is LNHNV, CDR2 YYDKDF, per germline (reference sequence). The CDR3 spans 12 residues. Complete variable domain (other parts from reference TRBV15 and TRBJ2-2): DAMVIQNPRYQVTQFGKPVTLSCSQTLNHNVMYWYQQKSSQAPKLLFHYYDKDFNNEADTPDNFQSRRPNTSFCFLDIRSPGLGDTAMYLCATSNGAGELLFGEGSRLTVL.